This passage covers 4 T cell receptor beta chains from one sample sequenced in a study of blood T cell repertoires in COVID-19. The table came from immunoSEQ multiplex PCR; TCRdb's copy has only in-frame clones and leaves some out. The profile shows around 140,000 clones, around 86% of them singletons. Sequenced sample: peripheral blood. Receptors originate from a human donor in a cohort sampled during active COVID-19.

The chain employs TRBV3-1 (or the pseudogene TRBV3-2) and TRBJ1-5; D perhaps matches TRBD1 (6 bases). Germline loops: CDR1 LGHDT, CDR2 YNNKEL (reference sequence). V lost 1 base, J lost 4 bases, and 20 bases lay in between. The CDR3 contains 18 residues. The chain's CDR3 is CASSQGGEWGTRNQPQHF. As DNA, the CDR3 is TGTGCCAGCAGCCAAGGAGGAGAGTGGGGGACAAGGAATCAGCCCCAGCATTTT.

V usage is TRBV14 and J usage is TRBJ1-6; D unclear. The length of the CDR3 is 14 residues. Trimming stripped 2 bases from V and 9 bases from J, with 11 bases between. Germline V gene lookup returns CDR1 SGHDN and CDR2 FVKESK. The CDR3 spells CASSQWRVGSPLHF. The DNA for the CDR3 is TGTGCCAGCAGCCAATGGAGGGTAGGTTCACCCCTCCACTTT.

The chain combines TRBV28 with TRBJ2-2; 7 bases agree with TRBD1. After removal of 5 bases from V and 0 bases from J, the junction contained 6 bases not matched to a gene. Germline CDR1 reads MDHEN; CDR2 reads SYDVKM. The CDR3 length is 16 residues. This chain's CDR3 is CASSLPGQSNTGELFF. The DNA of the CDR3 is TGTGCCAGCAGTCTTCCGGGACAGTCGAACACCGGGGAGCTGTTTTTT. The complete variable domain, with remaining parts taken from reference TRBV28 and TRBJ2-2, reads DVKVTQSSRYLVKRTGEKVFLECVQDMDHENMFWYRQDPGLGLRLIYFSYDVKMKEKGDIPEGYSVSREKKERFSLILESASTNQTSMYLCASSLPGQSNTGELFFGEGSRLTVL.

V and J are TRBV6-4 and TRBJ2-2; no clear D gene. Germline CDR1 and CDR2: MRHNA and SNTAGT. V dropped 0 bases and J dropped 4 bases, with 6 bases sitting between them. The CDR3 loop spans 14 amino acids. CDR3 nucleotide sequence: TGTGCCAGCAGTGACTCGACGGGCACCGGGGAGCTGTTTTTT. Translation: CASSDSTGTGELFF.